This T cell receptor beta chain was sequenced in a study of PD-1 blockade in mismatch repair-deficient tumors. Study at large: Enrolled about 2013-2017, patients had progressing, pretreated mismatch repair-deficient cancers of 12 to 13 types.

The length of the CDR3 is 14 residues. V dropped 7 bases and J dropped 5 bases, with 17 bases sitting between them. Germline-derived CDR1 and CDR2 are LNHDA and SQIVND (reference sequence). Clones were sequenced by immunoSEQ multiplex PCR, and TCRdb holds only the in-frame ones, with some missing. The sample contains about 110,000 clones, roughly 80% of which appear only once. This receptor was identified in an adult with mismatch repair-deficient cancer. Sequenced material: peripheral blood, taken about 13 months after starting pembrolizumab. The chain uses TRBV19 and TRBJ1-1; perhaps TRBD1 as D (5 bases). Written as DNA, the CDR3 is TGTGCCAGTACCCCGCTCGGGGGTGGGACTGAAGCTTTCTTT. Amino acids: CASTPLGGGTEAFF.